One sample yielded the 18 T cell receptor beta chains listed below, sequenced in a study of cytomegalovirus exposure and HLA in healthy donors. The PCR contained 60 Vbeta and 13 Jbeta primers. Some clones are missing from TCRdb's copy, which holds only in-frame ones; the method was immunoSEQ multiplex PCR. Found here are 150,000 or so clones, approximately 75% of them singletons; the top ten hold approximately 1.5%. Sequencing input: PBMCs. The receptors here all came from a girl aged 10-17 years in good health and CMV-seronegative.

The V and J genes are TRBV7-3 and TRBJ2-1, with D hard to call. In germline, CDR1 is SGHTA, CDR2 FQGTGA. The CDR3 length is 13 residues. The V and J ends lost 5 bases and 7 bases respectively, with 12 bases between them. CDR3 amino acids: CASSQAYGNEQFF. The DNA of the CDR3 is TGTGCCAGCAGCCAGGCTTATGGAAATGAGCAGTTCTTC.

This sequence joins TRBV6-5 and TRBJ2-7, with a tentative D call TRBD2 (5 bases). CDR1 is MNHEY, CDR2 SVGAGI, per germline. The V and J ends lost 6 bases and 0 bases respectively, with 15 bases between them. The CDR3 runs 15 residues. CDR3 amino acids: CASRPGFRTSYEQYF. The DNA for the CDR3 is TGTGCCAGCAGACCGGGATTCCGAACCTCCTACGAGCAGTACTTC.

The V and J genes are TRBV5-1 and TRBJ1-1; D uncertain. This CDR3 has 14 amino acids. The V gene's germline CDR1 is SGHRS and CDR2 YFSETQ. The V end was cut by 5 bases, the J end by 2 bases, with 13 bases between. The CDR3 spells CASSRATDNTEAFF. The CDR3 coding sequence is TGCGCCAGCAGTCGCGCCACAGACAACACTGAAGCTTTCTTT.

The chain couples TRBV5-1 to TRBJ2-3; a weak D match, TRBD2 (6 bases). This CDR3 spans 12 amino acids. The ends were cut back, 5 bases at V and 10 bases at J, with 14 bases in the middle. Germline values: CDR1 SGHRS, CDR2 YFSETQ. The CDR3 reads CASRFSGEAQYF. DNA for the CDR3: TGCGCCAGCAGGTTTTCGGGGGAGGCGCAGTATTTT.

The J gene is TRBJ1-1, the V gene TRBV4-1; D may be TRBD1 (5 bases). Germline V gene lookup returns CDR1 MGHRA and CDR2 YSYEKL. The V and J ends lost 1 base and 6 bases respectively, with 21 bases between them. CDR3 length: 17 amino acids. CDR3 nucleotides: TGCGCCAGCAGCCAAGGTCCAGCTGGGCAGGGAATACCTGAAGCTTTCTTT. Translation gives CASSQGPAGQGIPEAFF.

The chain links TRBV6-1 to TRBJ1-2, with 9 nucleotides matching TRBD1. The CDR3 loop spans 17 amino acids. CDR1 and CDR2 (germline): MNHNS, SASEGT. V was pared by 4 bases and J by 4 bases, with 13 bases of the junction left unmatched. The CDR3 DNA sequence: TGTGCCAGCAGTGGGGACAGGGTGCAATTACTTAGCTATGGCTACACCTTC. It encodes CASSGDRVQLLSYGYTF.

This clone showed up just once. The chain carries TRBV5-1 and TRBJ2-1; 12 bases are a match to TRBD2. Trimming took 4 bases from V and 7 from J; bases not matched to a gene: 6. This CDR3 has 15 amino acids. CDR1 SGHRS and CDR2 YFSETQ come from the germline V gene. DNA of the CDR3: TGCGCCAGCAGCCGTCGGACTAGCGGGGATAATGAGCAGTTCTTC. This sequence encodes CASSRRTSGDNEQFF.

The chain carries TRBV4-2 and TRBJ1-2; 7 nucleotides match TRBD1. Trimming cost V 0 bases and J 3 bases; bases outside gene matches: 13. Germline V gene sequence: CDR1 LGHNA, CDR2 YNFKEQ. The CDR3 totals 18 residues. Here the CDR3 reads CASSQDEDRDSEYYGYTF. CDR3 DNA sequence: TGTGCCAGCAGCCAAGATGAGGACCGGGACAGCGAATACTATGGCTACACCTTC.

This chain joins TRBV4-1 and TRBJ2-3; tentatively, D is TRBD1 (6 bases). The CDR3 is 14 residues long. Trimming left V 0 bases short and J 3 bases short, with 7 bases between. Germline loops: CDR1 MGHRA, CDR2 YSYEKL. CDR3: CASSQERGTDTQYF. CDR3 sequence (DNA): TGCGCCAGCAGCCAAGAAAGGGGGACAGATACGCAGTATTTT.

This chain joins TRBV9 and TRBJ2-1; perhaps TRBD1 as D (6 bases). The CDR3 loop spans 16 amino acids. The germline gives CDR1 SGDLS, CDR2 YYNGEE. V was cut by 0 bases and J by 5 bases, with 15 bases left in between. CDR3 in DNA: TGTGCCAGCAGCGTAGAAGGAAGGGGGTATGACAATGAGCAGTTCTTC. Translation gives CASSVEGRGYDNEQFF.

The rearrangement links TRBV25-1 to TRBJ2-1; D unclear. The CDR3 totals 14 residues. The germline V and J ends were trimmed by 4 bases and 6 bases, with 13 bases remaining between them. Germline CDR1 and CDR2: MGHDK and SYGVNS. CDR3 in amino acids: CASSVQAVINEQFF. The CDR3 DNA sequence: TGTGCCAGCAGTGTTCAGGCTGTCATCAATGAGCAGTTCTTC. Full variable domain (remainder filled in from reference TRBV25-1 and TRBJ2-1): EADIYQTPRYLVIGTGKKITLECSQTMGHDKMYWYQQDPGMELHLIHYSYGVNSTEKGDLSSESTVSRIRTEHFPLTLESARPSHTSQYLCASSVQAVINEQFFGPGTRLTVL.

As for this clone: At one boundary the junction diverges from the germline segment, which might be a read error. Other DNA sequences in the same sample also yield this CDR3. As DNA, the CDR3 is TGCGCCTCCGACTTAATGACCGGGGAGCTGTTTTTT. Amino acid sequence: CASDLMTGELFF. The gene calls are TRBV30 and TRBJ2-2, with D unresolved. This CDR3 has 12 residues. CDR1 is GTSNPN and CDR2 is SVGIG in the germline V gene (reference sequence).

V is TRBV6-6 and J is TRBJ1-2, with a tentative D call TRBD1 (5 bases). V dropped 2 bases and J dropped 2 bases, with 9 bases sitting between them. There are 14 residues in the CDR3. Germline V lookup: CDR1 MNHNY, CDR2 SVGAGI (reference sequence). The chain's CDR3 is CASSYNGGNYGYTF. Written as DNA, the CDR3 is TGTGCCAGCAGTTACAACGGGGGGAACTATGGCTACACCTTC.

This clone is a singleton in its sample. V usage is TRBV4-1 and J usage is TRBJ2-3, with D perhaps TRBD2 (6 bases). Trimming left V 1 base short and J 3 bases short, with 8 bases between. The CDR3 contains 14 residues. Germline lookup yields CDR1 MGHRA and CDR2 YSYEKL. This chain's CDR3 is CASSQAGETDTQYF. CDR3 bases: TGCGCCAGCAGCCAAGCGGGGGAGACAGATACGCAGTATTTT.

This clone has only one observation. J is TRBJ1-2 and V is TRBV19; D is ambiguous. The CDR3 consists of 14 residues. Trimming took off 3 bases at V and 0 bases at J, with 8 bases between the two ends. Germline CDR1 reads LNHDA; CDR2 reads SQIVND (reference sequence). The CDR3 DNA sequence: TGTGCCAGTAGTATTTGGCTCCCTAACTATGGCTACACCTTC. Its protein is CASSIWLPNYGYTF. The full variable domain, in which reference TRBV19 and TRBJ1-2 provide the parts outside the CDR3, is DGGITQSPKYLFRKEGQNVTLSCEQNLNHDAMYWYRQDPGQGLRLIYYSQIVNDFQKGDIAEGYSVSREKKESFPLTVTSAQKNPTAFYLCASSIWLPNYGYTFGSGTRLTVV.

The V gene is TRBV6-1, the J gene TRBJ1-1; D not certain. V lost 0 bases and J 5 bases, leaving 13 bases between the germline ends. In germline, CDR1 is MNHNS, CDR2 SASEGT. This CDR3 has 15 amino acids. In DNA form, the CDR3 reads TGTGCCAGCAGTGAAGCGATTGTCGCGGGGACTGAAGCTTTCTTT. Translation: CASSEAIVAGTEAFF.

The gene calls are TRBV7-3 and TRBJ2-1; the match to TRBD1 covers 8 bases. The CDR3 covers 17 residues. CDR1 and CDR2 (germline): SGHTA, FQGTGA. V shed 2 bases and J 4 bases; nucleotides not matched to a gene: 10. CDR3 DNA sequence: TGTGCCAGCAGCTTAGGCCCAGGACAGGGCAGGTACAATGAGCAGTTCTTC. It translates to CASSLGPGQGRYNEQFF.

The J gene is TRBJ2-3, the V gene TRBV28, with 13 bases identical to TRBD2. V trimming: 5 bases; J trimming: 3 bases; junction bases outside the gene matches: 2. The CDR3 contains 15 residues. Germline assignment: CDR1 MDHEN and CDR2 SYDVKM. The chain's CDR3 is CASSGTSGETDTQYF. The CDR3 DNA is TGTGCCAGCAGTGGGACTAGCGGGGAGACAGATACGCAGTATTTT.